This section outlines one T cell receptor beta chain sequence together with its context. The sample comes from a study of spatial heterogeneity in lung cancer. Study-level background: Researchers sequenced follow-up PBMC samples if they had them, and these came a median of around two years after resection. Detected beta-chain sequences consistently exceeded alpha-chain sequences.

This CDR3 has 16 residues. V lost 4 bases to trimming and J lost 1 base; unmatched junction nucleotides: 4. From germline, CDR1 is MNHEY and CDR2 SVGAGI. The time point denotes: blood at routine non-recurrence follow-up after resection. No cell sorting; template was whole RNA from tumor, lung tissue or PBMC. A distinct unique molecular identifier was carried by each TCR cDNA molecule. MiXCR, run by TCRdb on the 5' RACE reads, gives a single entry per CDR3 protein. Of under 150,000 distinct CDR3 sequences in the sample, more than 9% were seen once. This clonotype was sampled from a male donor with early-stage non-small cell lung cancer. This chain connects TRBV6-5 to TRBJ2-2; 9 positions agree with TRBD2. Sequenced here: PBMCs, sampled at follow-up. Here the CDR3 DNA reads TGTGCCAGCAGTTTGGGACTAGCACAGAACACCGGGGAGCTGTTTTTT. It translates to CASSLGLAQNTGELFF.